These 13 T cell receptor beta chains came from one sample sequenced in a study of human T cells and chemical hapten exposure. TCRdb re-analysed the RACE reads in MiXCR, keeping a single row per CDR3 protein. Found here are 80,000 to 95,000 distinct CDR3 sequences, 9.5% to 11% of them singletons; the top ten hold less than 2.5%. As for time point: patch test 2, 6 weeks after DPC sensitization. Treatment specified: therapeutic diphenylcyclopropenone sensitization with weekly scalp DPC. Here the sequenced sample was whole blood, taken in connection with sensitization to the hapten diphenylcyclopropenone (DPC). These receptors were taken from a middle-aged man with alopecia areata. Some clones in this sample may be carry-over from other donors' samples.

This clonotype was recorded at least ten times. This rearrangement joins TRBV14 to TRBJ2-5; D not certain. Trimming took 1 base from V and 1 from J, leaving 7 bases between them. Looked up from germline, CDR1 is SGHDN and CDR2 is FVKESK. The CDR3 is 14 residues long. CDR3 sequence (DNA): TGTGCCAGCAGCCAAGTTCACAGCCAAGAGACCCAGTACTTC. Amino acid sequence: CASSQVHSQETQYF.

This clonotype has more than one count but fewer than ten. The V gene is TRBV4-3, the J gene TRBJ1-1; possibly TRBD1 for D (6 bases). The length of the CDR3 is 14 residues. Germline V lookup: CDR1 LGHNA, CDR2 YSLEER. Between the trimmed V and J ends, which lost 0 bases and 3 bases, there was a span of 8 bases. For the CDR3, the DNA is TGCGCCAGCAGCCAAGATTGGACAGACACTGAAGCTTTCTTT. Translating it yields CASSQDWTDTEAFF.

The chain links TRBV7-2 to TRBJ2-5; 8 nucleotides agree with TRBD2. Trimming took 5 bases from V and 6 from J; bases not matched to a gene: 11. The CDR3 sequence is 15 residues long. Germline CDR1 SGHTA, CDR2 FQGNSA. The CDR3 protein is CASSPISGKVKTQYF. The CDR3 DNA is TGTGCCAGCAGCCCAATTAGCGGGAAGGTCAAGACCCAGTACTTC.

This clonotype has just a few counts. The CDR3 sequence is CASSPASGRLYEQFF. The DNA of the CDR3 is TGTGCCAGCAGCCCAGCTAGCGGGAGGTTATATGAGCAGTTCTTC. The chain carries TRBV3-1 and TRBJ2-1; 11 bases are shared with TRBD2. Germline V gene data show CDR1 as LGHDT and CDR2 as YNNKEL (reference sequence). This CDR3 region has 15 residues. V shed 4 bases and J 8 bases; nucleotides not matched to a gene: 7.

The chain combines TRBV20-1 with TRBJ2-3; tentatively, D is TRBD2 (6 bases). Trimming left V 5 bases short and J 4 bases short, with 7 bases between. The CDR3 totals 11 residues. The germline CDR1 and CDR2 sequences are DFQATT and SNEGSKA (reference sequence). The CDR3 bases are TGCAGTGCTGGGGAGGCAGATACGCAGTATTTT. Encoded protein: CSAGEADTQYF.

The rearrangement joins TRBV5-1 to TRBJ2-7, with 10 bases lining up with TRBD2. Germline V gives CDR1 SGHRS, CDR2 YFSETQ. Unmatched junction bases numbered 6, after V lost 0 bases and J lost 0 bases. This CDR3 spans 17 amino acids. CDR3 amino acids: CASSLEGLAKSSYEQYV. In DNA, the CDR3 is TGCGCCAGCAGCTTGGAGGGACTAGCGAAGAGCTCCTACGAGCAGTACGTC.

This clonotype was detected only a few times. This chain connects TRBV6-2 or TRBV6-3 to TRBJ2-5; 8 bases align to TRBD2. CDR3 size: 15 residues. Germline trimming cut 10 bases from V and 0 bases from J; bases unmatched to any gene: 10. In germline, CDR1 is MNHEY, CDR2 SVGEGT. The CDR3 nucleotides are TGTGCCATCAAAAAATCGACTAGCGACCAAGAGACCCAGTACTTC. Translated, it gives CAIKKSTSDQETQYF.

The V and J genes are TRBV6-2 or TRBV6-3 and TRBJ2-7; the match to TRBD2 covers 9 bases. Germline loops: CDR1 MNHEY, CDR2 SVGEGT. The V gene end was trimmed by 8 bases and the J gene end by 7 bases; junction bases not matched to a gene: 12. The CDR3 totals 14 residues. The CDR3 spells CASPRGSGSGEQYF. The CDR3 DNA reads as TGTGCCAGCCCTCGTGGTAGCGGGAGCGGTGAGCAGTACTTC.

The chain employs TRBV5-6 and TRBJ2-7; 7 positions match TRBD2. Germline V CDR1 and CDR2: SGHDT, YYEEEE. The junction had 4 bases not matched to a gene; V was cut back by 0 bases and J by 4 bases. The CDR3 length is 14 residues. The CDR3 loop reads CASSLAGGGYEQYF. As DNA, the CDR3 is TGTGCCAGCAGCTTGGCGGGAGGCGGATACGAGCAGTACTTC.

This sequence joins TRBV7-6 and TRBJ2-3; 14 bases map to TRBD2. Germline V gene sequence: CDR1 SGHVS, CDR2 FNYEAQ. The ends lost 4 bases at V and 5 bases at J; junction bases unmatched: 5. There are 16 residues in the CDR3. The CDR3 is CASSSGLAGVGDTQYF. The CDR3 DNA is TGTGCCAGCAGCTCGGGACTAGCGGGAGTCGGAGATACGCAGTATTTT.

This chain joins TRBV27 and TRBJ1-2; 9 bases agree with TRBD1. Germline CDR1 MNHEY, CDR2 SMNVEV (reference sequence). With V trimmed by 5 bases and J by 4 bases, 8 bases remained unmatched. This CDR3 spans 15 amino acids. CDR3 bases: TGTGCCAGCAGTCGAACCACAGGGGGCCTCTATGGCTACACCTTC. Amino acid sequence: CASSRTTGGLYGYTF.

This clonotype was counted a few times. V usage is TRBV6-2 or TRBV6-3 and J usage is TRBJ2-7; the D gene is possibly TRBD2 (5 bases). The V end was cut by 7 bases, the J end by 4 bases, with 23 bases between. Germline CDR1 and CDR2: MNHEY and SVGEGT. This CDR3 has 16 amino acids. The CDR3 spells CASTPPGEVTIYEQYF. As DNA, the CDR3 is TGTGCCAGCACTCCGCCCGGGGAAGTCACCATTTACGAGCAGTACTTC.

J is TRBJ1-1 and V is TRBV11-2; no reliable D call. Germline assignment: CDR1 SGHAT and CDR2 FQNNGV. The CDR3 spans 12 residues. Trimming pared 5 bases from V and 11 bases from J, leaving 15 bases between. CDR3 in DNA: TGTGCCAGCAGCATCGGACCCCTGGAGGCTTTCTTT. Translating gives CASSIGPLEAFF. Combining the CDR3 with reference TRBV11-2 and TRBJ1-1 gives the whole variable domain EAGVAQSPRYKIIEKRQSVAFWCNPISGHATLYWYQQILGQGPKLLIQFQNNGVVDDSQLPKDRFSAERLKGVDSTLKIQPAKLEDSAVYLCASSIGPLEAFFGQGTRLTVV.